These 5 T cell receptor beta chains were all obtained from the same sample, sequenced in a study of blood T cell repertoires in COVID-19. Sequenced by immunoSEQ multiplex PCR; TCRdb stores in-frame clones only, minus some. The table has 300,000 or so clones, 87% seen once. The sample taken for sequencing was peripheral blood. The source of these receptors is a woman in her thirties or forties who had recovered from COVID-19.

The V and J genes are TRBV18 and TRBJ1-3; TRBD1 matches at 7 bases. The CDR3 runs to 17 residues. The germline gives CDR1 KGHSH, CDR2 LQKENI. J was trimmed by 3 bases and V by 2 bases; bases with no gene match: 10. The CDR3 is CASSPTQMGQIGNTIYF. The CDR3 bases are TGTGCCAGCTCACCAACTCAAATGGGACAGATTGGAAACACCATATATTTT.

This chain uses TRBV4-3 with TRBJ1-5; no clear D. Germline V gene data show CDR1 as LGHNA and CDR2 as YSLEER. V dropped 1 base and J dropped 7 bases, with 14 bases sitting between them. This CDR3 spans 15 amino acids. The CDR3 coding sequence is TGCGCCAGCAGCCAAGTTGCGGGTGGAAGACAGCCCCAGCATTTT. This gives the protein CASSQVAGGRQPQHF.

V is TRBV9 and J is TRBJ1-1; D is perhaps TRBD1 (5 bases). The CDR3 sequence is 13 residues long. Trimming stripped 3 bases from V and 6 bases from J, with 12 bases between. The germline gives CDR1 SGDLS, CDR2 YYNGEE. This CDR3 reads CASSAGTGAEAFF. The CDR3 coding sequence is TGTGCCAGCAGCGCGGGGACGGGGGCTGAAGCTTTCTTT.

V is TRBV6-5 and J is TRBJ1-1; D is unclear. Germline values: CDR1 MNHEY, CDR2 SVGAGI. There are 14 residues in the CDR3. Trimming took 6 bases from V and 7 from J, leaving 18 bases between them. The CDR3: CASRPPWAVNEAFF. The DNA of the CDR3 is TGTGCCAGCAGACCCCCGTGGGCAGTCAATGAAGCTTTCTTT.

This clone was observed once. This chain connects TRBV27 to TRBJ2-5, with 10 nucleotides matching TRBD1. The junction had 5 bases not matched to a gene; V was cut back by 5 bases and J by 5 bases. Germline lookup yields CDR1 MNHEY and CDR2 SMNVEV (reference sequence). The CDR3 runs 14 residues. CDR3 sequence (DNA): TGTGCCAGCAGTAGCCGGGACAGGGGCGAGACCCAGTACTTC. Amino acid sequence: CASSSRDRGETQYF.